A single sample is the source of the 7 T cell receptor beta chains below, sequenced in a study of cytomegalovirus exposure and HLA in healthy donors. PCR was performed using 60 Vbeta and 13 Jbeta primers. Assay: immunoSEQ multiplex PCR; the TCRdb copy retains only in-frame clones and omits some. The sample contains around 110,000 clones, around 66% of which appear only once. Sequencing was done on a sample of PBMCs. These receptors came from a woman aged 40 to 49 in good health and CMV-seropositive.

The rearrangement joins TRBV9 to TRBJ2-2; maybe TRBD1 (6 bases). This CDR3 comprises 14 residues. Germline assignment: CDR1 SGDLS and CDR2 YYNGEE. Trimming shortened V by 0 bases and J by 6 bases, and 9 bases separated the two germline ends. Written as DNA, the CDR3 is TGTGCCAGCAGCGTAGGAGGGGGTTCCGGGGAGCTGTTTTTT. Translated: CASSVGGGSGELFF.

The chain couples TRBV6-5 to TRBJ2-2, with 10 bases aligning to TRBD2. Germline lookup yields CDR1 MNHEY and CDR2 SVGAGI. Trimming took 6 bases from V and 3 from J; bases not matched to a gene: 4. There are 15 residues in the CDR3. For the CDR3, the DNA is TGTGCCAGCAGACTAGCGGGGATCGACACCGGGGAGCTGTTTTTT. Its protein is CASRLAGIDTGELFF.

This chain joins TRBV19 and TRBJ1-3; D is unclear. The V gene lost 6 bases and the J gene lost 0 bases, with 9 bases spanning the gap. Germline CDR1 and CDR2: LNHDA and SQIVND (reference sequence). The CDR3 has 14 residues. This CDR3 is CASSQAYSGNTIYF. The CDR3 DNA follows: TGTGCCAGTAGCCAGGCCTACTCTGGAAACACCATATATTTT.

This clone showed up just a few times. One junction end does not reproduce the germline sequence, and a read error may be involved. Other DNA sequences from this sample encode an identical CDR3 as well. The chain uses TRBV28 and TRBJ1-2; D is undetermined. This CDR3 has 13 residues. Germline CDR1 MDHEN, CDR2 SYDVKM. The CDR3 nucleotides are TGTGCCAGCAGTTTAAGAGGGAACTACGGCTACACCTTC. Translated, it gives CASSLRGNYGYTF.

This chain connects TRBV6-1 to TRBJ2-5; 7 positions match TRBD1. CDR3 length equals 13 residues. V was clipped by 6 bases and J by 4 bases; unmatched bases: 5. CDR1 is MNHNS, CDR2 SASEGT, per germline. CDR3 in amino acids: CASSLQGIETQYF. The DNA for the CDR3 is TGTGCCAGCAGCTTACAGGGGATAGAGACCCAGTACTTC.

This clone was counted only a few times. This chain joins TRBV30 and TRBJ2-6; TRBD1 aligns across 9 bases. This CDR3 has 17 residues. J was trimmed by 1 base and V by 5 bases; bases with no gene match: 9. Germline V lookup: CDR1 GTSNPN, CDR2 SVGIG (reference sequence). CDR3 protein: CAWLSRTGASGANVLTF. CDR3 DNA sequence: TGTGCCTGGCTTTCTCGGACAGGGGCATCTGGGGCCAACGTCCTGACTTTC.

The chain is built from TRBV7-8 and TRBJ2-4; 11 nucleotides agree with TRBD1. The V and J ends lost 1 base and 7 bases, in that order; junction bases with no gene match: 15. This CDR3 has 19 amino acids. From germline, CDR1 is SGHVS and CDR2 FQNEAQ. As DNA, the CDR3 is TGTGCCAGCAGCTTAGGACGAGGACAGGGGGCTTCCCCCGGGAACATTCAGTACTTC. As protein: CASSLGRGQGASPGNIQYF.